This T cell receptor beta chain was identified during a study of T cell responses to AZD1222 COVID-19 vaccine (dated by TCRdb to the early 2020s). With regard to the full study: TCR sequencing was performed for some 250 trial participants, of whom around 200 were given two doses of AZD1222 and approximately 25 were given two doses of MenACWY control vaccine. Trial participants were enrolled by age into subgroups of 18-55, 56-69 and 70-plus years, and around 140, 26 and 57 TCR-sequenced participants, respectively, were included in these subgroups. Study-wide conclusions, independent of this receptor: The whole spike protein was spanned by vaccine-associated CD4 TCRs, and dominant responses were seen in regions 160-218 and 743-854. Only five or six AZD1222 recipients were SARS-CoV-2 seropositive at baseline, limiting conclusions about previously exposed vaccinees. Because no samples from the day 14 peak response were available, repertoires could be characterized only after the peak T cell response. Participants were mostly white British, with more females than males. The authors suggested clonal diversity may have been underestimated. Reportedly, almost half of the unique spike-specific TCRs recognized epitopes lying outside the regions that are mutated in the B.1.351 and B.1.1.7 variants. The 56-69-year group was small, and its depth increase did not reach significance, likely because of low power. After two AZD1222 doses, both the breadth and the depth of spike-specific TCRs were significantly higher than at day 0 and than in MenACWY recipients.

Reading the germline V gene (reference sequence) gives CDR1 MNHEY and CDR2 SMNVEV. Trimming takes 7 bases from V and 0 bases from J, and the germline ends sit 6 bases apart. From cysteine to phenylalanine, the CDR3 is 13 amino acids long. Left in the record is the CDR3 DNA by itself, 39 bases read in frame from the first base. The meaning of the sample's time point label: about 28 days (+/-7) after the second vaccine dose. AZD1222 recipients with second doses at about 4 weeks or about 12 weeks were pooled, because spike-specific TCR depth and breadth did not differ between schedules. Samples from vaccinated people were obtained from the UK trials COV001 and COV002, which included a single-blind randomized controlled phase 2/3 trial of AZD1222 (ChAdOx1 nCoV-19) in healthy adults. For TCRbeta chain sequencing, PBMC samples were collected from trial participants at day 0 and at day 28 after the second dose.

The CDR3 regions of human TCRbeta chains were subjected to immunosequencing. Per the original workflow: Repertoire TCRs were checked for matches against a reference library of SARS-CoV-2-specific TCRs that had been generated using the MIRA antigen-specificity platform. Breadth was defined as the fraction of unique TCRs that were SARS-CoV-2-associated. Depth was defined as the fraction of total T cells that were SARS-CoV-2-associated. Using the MIRA data, every spike-specific TCR was mapped to the spike region that the TCR reacted to and assigned to either a CD4 or a CD8 class. Log10-transformed breadth and depth values were compared by one-way ANOVA with Sidak's multiple comparisons tests. In its TCRdb copy, this immuneACCESS table keeps in-frame sequences only and misses some clones. Where compared with another copy, unresolved V genes explain less than half of these, and the others have no known cause. For V, J and clone size, that table is used; D and trimming come from the DNA. The sample yields 95,000 to 100,000 clones; roughly nine tenths were counted once. 6.5% to 10% of the sample comes from the top ten.

Details on this clone: Its antigen target is currently unknown. Base qualities are missing; no much larger clone stands one base away.

Sequenced here: peripheral blood, sampled 28 days after the second AZD1222 dose. The TCR sequence derives from an adult who received the AZD1222 COVID-19 vaccine. This chain joins TRBV27 to TRBJ1-4; there is no confident call for the D gene. The DNA sequence is as follows: TGTGCCAGCACCGGTGCAACTAATGAAAAACTGTTTTTT. Its amino acids are CASTGATNEKLFF.